The sequence of this TCR beta chain was determined in a study of T cell repertoires in cytomegalovirus infection. About the research overall: Public TCR beta signature analysis indicated the presence of both CMV infection and matching HLA type.

Ten or more counts support this clonotype. Its antigen is as yet unknown. Study-wide findings and caveats: CMV-specific TCR beta clonotypes restricted by HLA-C were the ones dominating the ex vivo response. The study identified carriers of CMV plus the relevant HLA from cumulative public TCR beta family frequency.

The CDR3 has 16 residues. V shed 0 bases and J shed 6 bases, with 18 bases lying between them. CDR1 SGHVS and CDR2 FNYEAQ come from the germline V gene. TCRdb called the reads again in MiXCR, with one record for every CDR3 protein. Among hundreds of thousands of distinct CDR3 sequences, 20% to 25% were seen once, and the ten largest hold 6.5% to 10%. This TCR was sampled from a human donor in good health (CMV status not recorded). Some clones in this sample may be carry-over from other donors' samples. Specimen: CD8+ T cells from PBMCs. This chain links TRBV7-6 with TRBJ2-7; D not resolved. The CDR3 loop reads CASSLAEAGPLGEQYF. Here the CDR3 DNA reads TGTGCCAGCAGCTTAGCGGAAGCCGGGCCCTTGGGCGAGCAGTACTTC.